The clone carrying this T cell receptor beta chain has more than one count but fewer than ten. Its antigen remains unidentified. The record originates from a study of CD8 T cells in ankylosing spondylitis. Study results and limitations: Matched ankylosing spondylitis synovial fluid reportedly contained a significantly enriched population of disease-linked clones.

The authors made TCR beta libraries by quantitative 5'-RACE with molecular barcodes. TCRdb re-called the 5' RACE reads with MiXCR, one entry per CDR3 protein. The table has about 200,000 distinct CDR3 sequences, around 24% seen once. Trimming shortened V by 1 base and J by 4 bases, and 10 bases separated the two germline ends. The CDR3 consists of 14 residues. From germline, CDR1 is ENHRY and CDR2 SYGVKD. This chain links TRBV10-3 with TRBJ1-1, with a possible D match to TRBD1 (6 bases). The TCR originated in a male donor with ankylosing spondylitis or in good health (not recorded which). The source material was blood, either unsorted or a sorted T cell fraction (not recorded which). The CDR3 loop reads CAISEWGLGTEAFF. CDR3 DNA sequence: TGTGCCATCAGTGAGTGGGGGCTCGGCACTGAAGCTTTCTTT.